This paragraph reports one T cell receptor (beta chain). V gave up 4 bases and J gave up 8 bases; unmatched junction bases: 11. CDR1 is SGDLS, CDR2 YYNGEE, per germline. The CDR3 is 14 residues long. The data are from a study of blood T cell repertoires in COVID-19. Overall study context: There were acute and convalescent COVID-19 samples, and they came from the United States, Italy and Spain.

Produced via immunoSEQ multiplex PCR; TCRdb's table is partial and in-frame only. The sample lists 150,000 to 200,000 clones; 90% to 95% were seen once. This clonotype was sampled from a woman aged 60-70 years with COVID-19, enrolled during active disease. The genes are TRBV9 and TRBJ1-2, with 7 bases matching TRBD1. The sequenced material came from peripheral blood. The CDR3 nucleotides are TGTGCCAGCAGCATCGGACAGGTGCCGGGGGGCTACACCTTC. Protein product: CASSIGQVPGGYTF.